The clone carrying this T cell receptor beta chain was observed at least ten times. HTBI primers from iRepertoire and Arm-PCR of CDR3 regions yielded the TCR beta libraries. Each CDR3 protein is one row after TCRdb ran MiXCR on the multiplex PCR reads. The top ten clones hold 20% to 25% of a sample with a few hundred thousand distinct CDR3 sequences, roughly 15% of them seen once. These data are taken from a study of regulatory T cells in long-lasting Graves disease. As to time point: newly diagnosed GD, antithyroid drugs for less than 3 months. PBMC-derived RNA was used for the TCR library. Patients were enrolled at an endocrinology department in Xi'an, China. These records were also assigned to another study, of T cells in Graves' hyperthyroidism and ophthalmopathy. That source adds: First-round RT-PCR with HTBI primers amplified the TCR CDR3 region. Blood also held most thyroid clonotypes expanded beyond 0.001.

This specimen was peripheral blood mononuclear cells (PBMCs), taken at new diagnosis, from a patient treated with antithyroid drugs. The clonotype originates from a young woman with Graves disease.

As DNA, the CDR3 is TGTGCCAGCAACCCAGGGGGCTGGGGTACAGATACGCAGTATTTT. Its protein product is CASNPGGWGTDTQYF. This rearrangement joins TRBV6-1 to TRBJ2-3, with TRBD1 matching 8 bases. CDR1 MNHNS and CDR2 SASEGT come from the germline V gene. Trimming took 7 bases from V and 3 from J; bases not matched to a gene: 9. The length of the CDR3 is 15 residues.